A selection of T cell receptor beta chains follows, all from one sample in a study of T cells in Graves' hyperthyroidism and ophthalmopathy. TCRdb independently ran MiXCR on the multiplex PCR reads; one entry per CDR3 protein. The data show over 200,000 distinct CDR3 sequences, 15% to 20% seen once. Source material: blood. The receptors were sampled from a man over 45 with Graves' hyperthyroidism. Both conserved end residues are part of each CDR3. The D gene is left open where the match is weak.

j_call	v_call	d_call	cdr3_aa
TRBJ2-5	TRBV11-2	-	CASSFRGGGVEETQYF
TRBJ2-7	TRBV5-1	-	CASSLVSVTDEQYF
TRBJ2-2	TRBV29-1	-	CSGGMGTGELFF
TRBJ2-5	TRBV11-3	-	CASSRPAGQETQYF
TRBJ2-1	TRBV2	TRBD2	CASSETSGSDEQFF
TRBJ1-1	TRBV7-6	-	CAGGNTEAFF
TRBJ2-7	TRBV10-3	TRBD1	CAIKGTGGDEQYF
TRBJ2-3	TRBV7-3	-	CASSLMPLQTSTDTQYF
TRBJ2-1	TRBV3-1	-	CASSRDVSTYNEQFF
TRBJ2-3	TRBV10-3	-	CAISELGRSTDTQYF
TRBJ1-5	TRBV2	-	CASSKDTFPPYSNQPQHF
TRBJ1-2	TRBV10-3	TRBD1	CAISEPDRAYGYTF
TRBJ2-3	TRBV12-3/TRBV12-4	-	CASIQESGTGADTQYF
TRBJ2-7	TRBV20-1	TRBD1	CSAKSARTGGLYEQYF
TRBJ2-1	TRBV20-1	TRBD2	CSASNLAGPNNEQFF
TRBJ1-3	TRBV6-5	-	CASSYGMDSGNTIYF
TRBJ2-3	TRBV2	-	CASSEVGVPTDTQYF
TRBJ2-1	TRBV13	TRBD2	CASSSRRAGGKEQFF
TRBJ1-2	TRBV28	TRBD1	CASSPDLTGGRGYTF
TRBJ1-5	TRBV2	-	CASSELRGYQPQHF
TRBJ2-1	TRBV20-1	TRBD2	CSAPKREETYNEQFF
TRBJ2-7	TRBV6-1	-	CASSEGKWARLSYEQYF
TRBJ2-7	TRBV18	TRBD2	CASSPTGGEIYEQYF
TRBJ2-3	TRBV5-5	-	CASSLSPHLDSDTQYF
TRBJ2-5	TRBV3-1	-	CASSQAGQETQYF
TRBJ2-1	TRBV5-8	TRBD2	CASRNGVAGGRRGEQFF
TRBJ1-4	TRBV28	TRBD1	CASSFDRGEKLFF
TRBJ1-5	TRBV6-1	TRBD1	CASRAGTGVQPQHF
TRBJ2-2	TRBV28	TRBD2	CASSPSGTSTGELFF
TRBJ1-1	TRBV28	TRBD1	CASSPDRGTEAFF
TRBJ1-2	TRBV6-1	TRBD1	CASRTFRQGVDYGYTF
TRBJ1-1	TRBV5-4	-	CASSQDRQPNTEAFF
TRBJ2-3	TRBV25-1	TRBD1	CASSSATGPDTQYF
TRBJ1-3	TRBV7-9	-	CASSLAGESGNTIYF
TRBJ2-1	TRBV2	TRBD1	CASRGQGDEQFF
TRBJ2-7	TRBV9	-	CASSPTTGTYEQYF
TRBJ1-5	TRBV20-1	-	CSASLTADQPQHF
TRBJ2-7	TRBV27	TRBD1	CASRDRVYEQYF
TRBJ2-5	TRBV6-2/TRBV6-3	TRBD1	CASSPRTGKYF
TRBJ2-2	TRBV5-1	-	CASSFRGLSDGELFF
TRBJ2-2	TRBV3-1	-	CASSQGGELFF
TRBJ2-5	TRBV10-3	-	CAISLNSGGQETQYF
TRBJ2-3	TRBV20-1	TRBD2	CSANDPTSGNTQYF
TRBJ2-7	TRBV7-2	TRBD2	CASSQRAGGYEQYF
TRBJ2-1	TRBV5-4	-	CASAPTGEREQFF
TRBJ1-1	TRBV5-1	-	CASRNQGSSTEAFF
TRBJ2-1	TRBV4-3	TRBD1	CASSQDGWDRFSYNEQFF
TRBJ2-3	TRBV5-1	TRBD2	CASSLTGTSEDTQYF
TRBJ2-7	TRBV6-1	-	CASSITVGLDEQYF
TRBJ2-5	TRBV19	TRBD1	CASSPPTGADQETQYF
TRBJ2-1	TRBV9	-	CASSVSPLANNEQFF
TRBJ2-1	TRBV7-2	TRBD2	CASSRPGLAGGPNEQFF
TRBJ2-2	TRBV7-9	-	CASTPSTSRNTGELFF
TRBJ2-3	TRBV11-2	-	CASSLIRGGTDTQYF